This T cell receptor beta chain was sequenced for a study of T cell responses to AZD1222 COVID-19 vaccine. Study outcomes and limitations: Reportedly, nearly half of unique spike TCRs recognized epitopes outside B.1.351/B.1.1.7 mutations. At 160-218 and 743-854, vaccine-associated CD4 TCRs were dominant, and they spanned spike. Every sample of the repertoires postdated the peak T cell response. At study baseline, merely six AZD1222 recipients were seropositive.

Sequenced by immunoSEQ multiplex PCR; TCRdb stores in-frame clones only, minus some. This sample has some 150,000 clones, with more than 90% found just once. A note on this clone: Antigen specificity is unknown.

V was pared by 6 bases and J by 7 bases, with 10 bases of the junction left unmatched. Per the germline V gene, CDR1 is MDHEN and CDR2 is SYDVKM. The CDR3 length is 14 residues. The origin of this receptor is an adult in good health. The rearrangement links TRBV28 to TRBJ1-1; 8 nucleotides line up with TRBD1. Sample: peripheral blood, taken on day 0 of AZD1222 vaccination. This CDR3 reads CASSDPGGYSEAFF. The CDR3 DNA sequence: TGTGCCAGCAGCGATCCAGGGGGCTATAGTGAAGCTTTCTTT.